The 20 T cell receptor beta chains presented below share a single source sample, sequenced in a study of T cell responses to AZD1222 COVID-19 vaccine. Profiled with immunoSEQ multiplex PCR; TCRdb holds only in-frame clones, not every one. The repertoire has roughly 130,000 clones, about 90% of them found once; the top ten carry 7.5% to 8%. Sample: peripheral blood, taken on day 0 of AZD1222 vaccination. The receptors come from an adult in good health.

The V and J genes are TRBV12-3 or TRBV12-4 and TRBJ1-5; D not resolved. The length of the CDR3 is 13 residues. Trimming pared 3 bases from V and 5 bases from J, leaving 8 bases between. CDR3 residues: CASSLGEDQPQHF. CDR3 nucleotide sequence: TGTGCCAGCAGTTTGGGCGAGGATCAGCCCCAGCATTTT.

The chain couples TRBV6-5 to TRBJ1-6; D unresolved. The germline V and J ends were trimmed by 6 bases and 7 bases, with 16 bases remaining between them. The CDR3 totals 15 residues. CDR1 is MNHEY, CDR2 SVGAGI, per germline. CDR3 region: CASRPDPLGNSPLHF. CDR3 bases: TGTGCCAGCAGACCCGACCCACTCGGAAATTCACCCCTCCACTTT.

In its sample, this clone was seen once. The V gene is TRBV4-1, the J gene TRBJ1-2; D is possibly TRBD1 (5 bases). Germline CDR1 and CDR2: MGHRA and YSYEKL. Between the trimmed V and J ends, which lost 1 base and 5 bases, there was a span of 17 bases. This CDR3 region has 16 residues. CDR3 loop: CASSQAIRTTGYGYTF. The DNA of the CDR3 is TGCGCCAGCAGCCAAGCCATCCGGACAACGGGTTATGGCTACACCTTC.

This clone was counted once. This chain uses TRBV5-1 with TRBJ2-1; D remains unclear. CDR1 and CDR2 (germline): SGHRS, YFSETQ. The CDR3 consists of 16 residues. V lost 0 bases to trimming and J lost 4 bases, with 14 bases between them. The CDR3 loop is CASSLESRQLYNEQFF. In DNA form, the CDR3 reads TGCGCCAGCAGCTTGGAATCCAGACAACTTTACAATGAGCAGTTCTTC.

The CDR3 bases are TGCGCCAGCAGGACAGGGGGCACCGGAATGAACACTGAAGCTTTCTTT. Translated, it gives CASRTGGTGMNTEAFF. This chain joins TRBV5-1 and TRBJ1-1; 10 bases fit TRBD1. V lost 5 bases and J lost 0; bases outside the gene matches: 7. Germline V gene lookup returns CDR1 SGHRS and CDR2 YFSETQ. The CDR3 has 16 residues.

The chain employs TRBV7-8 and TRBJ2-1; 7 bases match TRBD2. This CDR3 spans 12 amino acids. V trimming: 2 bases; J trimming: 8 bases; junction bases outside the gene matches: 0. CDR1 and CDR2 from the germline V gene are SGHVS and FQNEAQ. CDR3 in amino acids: CASSLRGDEQFF. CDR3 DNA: TGTGCCAGCAGCTTACGGGGGGATGAGCAGTTCTTC.

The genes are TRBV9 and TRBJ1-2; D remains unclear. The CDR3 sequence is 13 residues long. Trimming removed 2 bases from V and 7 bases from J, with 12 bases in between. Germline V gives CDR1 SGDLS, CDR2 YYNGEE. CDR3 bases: TGTGCCAGCAGCGTGCCAGGTTCGGGTGGCTACACCTTC. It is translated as CASSVPGSGGYTF. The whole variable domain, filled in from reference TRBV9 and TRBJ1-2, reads DSGVTQTPKHLITATGQRVTLRCSPRSGDLSVYWYQQSLDQGLQFLIQYYNGEERAKGNILERFSAQQFPDLHSELNLSSLELGDSALYFCASSVPGSGGYTFGSGTRLTVV.

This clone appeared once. CDR3 amino acids: CASSGKTSGDRREQFF. As DNA, the CDR3 is TGTGCCAGCAGTGGGAAGACTAGCGGGGATCGCAGGGAGCAGTTCTTC. This chain connects TRBV6-1 to TRBJ2-1; TRBD2 agrees at 11 bases. The CDR3 is 16 amino acids. V shed 4 bases, J shed 10 bases, and the junction held 12 bases outside the gene matches. CDR1 and CDR2 from the germline V gene are MNHNS and SASEGT.

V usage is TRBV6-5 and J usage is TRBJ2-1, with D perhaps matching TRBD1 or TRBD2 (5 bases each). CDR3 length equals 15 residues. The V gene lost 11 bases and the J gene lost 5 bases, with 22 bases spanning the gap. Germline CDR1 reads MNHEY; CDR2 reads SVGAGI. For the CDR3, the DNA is TGTGCCTCCCAGGCCCCAAGGGACCTGAACAATGAGCAGTTCTTC. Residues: CASQAPRDLNNEQFF.

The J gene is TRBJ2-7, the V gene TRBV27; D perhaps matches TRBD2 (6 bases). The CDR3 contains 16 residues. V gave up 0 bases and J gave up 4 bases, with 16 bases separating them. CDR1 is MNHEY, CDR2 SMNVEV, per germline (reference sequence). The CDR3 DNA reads TGTGCCAGCAGTTTATCGAGTACGGGAGTGGGGTACGAGCAGTACTTC. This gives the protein CASSLSSTGVGYEQYF.

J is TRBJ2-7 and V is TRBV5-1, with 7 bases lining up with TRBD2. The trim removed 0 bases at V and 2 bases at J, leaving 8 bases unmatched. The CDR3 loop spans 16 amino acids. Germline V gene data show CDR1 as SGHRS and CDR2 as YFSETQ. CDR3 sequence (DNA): TGCGCCAGCAGCTTGGGGAAAGCGGGGCCGACCTACGAGCAGTACTTC. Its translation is CASSLGKAGPTYEQYF.

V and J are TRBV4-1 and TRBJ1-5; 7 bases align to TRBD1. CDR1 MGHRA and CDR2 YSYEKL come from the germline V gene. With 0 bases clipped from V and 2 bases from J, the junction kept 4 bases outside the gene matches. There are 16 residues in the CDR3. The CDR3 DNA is TGCGCCAGCAGCCAAGATGGAGACAGGGGCAATCAGCCCCAGCATTTT. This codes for CASSQDGDRGNQPQHF.

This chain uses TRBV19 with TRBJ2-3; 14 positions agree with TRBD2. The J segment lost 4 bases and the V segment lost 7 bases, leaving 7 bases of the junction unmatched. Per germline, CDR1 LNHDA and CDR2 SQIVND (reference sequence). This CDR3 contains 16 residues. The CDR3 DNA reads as TGTGCCAGTATGGGGACTAGCGGGAGTAACTCAGATACGCAGTATTTT. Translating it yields CASMGTSGSNSDTQYF.

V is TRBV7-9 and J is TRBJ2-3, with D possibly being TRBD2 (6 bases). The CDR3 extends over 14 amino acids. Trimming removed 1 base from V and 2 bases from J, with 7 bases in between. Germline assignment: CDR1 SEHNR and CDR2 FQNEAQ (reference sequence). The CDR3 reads CASSLGGTTDTQYF. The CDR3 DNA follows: TGTGCCAGCAGCTTAGGCGGGACCACAGATACGCAGTATTTT.

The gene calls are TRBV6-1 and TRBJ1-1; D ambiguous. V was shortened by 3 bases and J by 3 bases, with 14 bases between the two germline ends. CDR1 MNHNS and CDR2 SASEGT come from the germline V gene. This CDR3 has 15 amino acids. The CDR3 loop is CASSDERTRYTEAFF. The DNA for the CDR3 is TGTGCCAGCAGTGATGAAAGGACGCGGTACACTGAAGCTTTCTTT.

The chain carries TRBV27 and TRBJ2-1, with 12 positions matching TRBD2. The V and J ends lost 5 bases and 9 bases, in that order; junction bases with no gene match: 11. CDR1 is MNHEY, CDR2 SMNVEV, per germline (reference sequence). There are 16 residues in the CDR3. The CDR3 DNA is TGTGCCAGCAGTCCCTTCCTAGCGGGGGGGCCGGGTGAGCAGTTCTTC. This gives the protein CASSPFLAGGPGEQFF.

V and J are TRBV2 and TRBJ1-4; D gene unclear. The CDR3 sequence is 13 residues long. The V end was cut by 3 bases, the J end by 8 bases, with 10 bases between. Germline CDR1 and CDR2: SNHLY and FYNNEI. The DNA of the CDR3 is TGTGCCAGCAGTGATATGGGGTACGAAAAACTGTTTTTT. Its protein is CASSDMGYEKLFF.

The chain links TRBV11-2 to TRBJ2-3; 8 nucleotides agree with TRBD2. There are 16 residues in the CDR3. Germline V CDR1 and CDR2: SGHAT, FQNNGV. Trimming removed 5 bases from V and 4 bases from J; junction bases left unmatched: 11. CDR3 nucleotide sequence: TGTGCCAGCAGCCCTGTTAGCGGGGCGGTGGCAGATACGCAGTATTTT. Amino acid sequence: CASSPVSGAVADTQYF.

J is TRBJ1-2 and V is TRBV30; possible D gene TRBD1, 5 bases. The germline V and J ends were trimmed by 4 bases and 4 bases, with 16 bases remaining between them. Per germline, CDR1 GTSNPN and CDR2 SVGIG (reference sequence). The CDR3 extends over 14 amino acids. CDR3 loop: CAWTATVPGYGYTF. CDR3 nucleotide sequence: TGTGCCTGGACCGCGACAGTTCCGGGCTATGGCTACACCTTC.

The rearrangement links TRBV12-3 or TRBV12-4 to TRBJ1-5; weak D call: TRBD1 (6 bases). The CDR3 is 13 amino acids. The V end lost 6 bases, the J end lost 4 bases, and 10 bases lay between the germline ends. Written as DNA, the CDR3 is TGTGCCAGCAGCGAACAGGGTAATCAGCCCCAGCATTTT. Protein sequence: CASSEQGNQPQHF.